This TCR beta chain was documented in a study of cytomegalovirus exposure and HLA in healthy donors. A note on this clone: Its cognate antigen is unknown.

The PCR was carried out with 60 Vbeta primers and 13 Jbeta primers. The data were produced by immunoSEQ multiplex PCR, yet TCRdb's version contains in-frame clones alone and is incomplete. The sample totals some 70,000 clones. The study, taken as a whole, reports: Later analysis reportedly placed an Asian-associated ancestry cluster below the roughly 700-donor mean in N-insertions.

V lost 2 bases, J lost 5 bases, and 12 bases lay in between. This CDR3 is 14 amino acids long. Per the germline V gene, CDR1 is LNHDA and CDR2 is SQIVND (reference sequence). Sequencing was done on a sample of PBMCs. J is TRBJ2-5 and V is TRBV19, with D perhaps matching TRBD2 (5 bases). This receptor was identified in a man aged 35-49 years in good health and CMV-seronegative. CDR3 in DNA: TGTGCCAGTAGTATAAGTCCTAGCCAGGAGACCCAGTACTTC. This gives the protein CASSISPSQETQYF.